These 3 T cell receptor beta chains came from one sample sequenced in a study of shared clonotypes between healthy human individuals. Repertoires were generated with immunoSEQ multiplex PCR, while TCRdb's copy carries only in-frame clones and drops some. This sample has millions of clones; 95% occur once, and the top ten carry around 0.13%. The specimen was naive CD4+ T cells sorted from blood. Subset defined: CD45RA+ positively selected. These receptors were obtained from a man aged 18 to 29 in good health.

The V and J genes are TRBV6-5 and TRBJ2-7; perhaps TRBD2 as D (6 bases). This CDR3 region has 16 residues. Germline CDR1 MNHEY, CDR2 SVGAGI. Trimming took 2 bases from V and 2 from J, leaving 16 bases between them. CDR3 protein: CASSYAAAGSPYEQYF. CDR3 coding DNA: TGTGCCAGCAGTTACGCAGCCGCCGGGAGCCCCTACGAGCAGTACTTC.

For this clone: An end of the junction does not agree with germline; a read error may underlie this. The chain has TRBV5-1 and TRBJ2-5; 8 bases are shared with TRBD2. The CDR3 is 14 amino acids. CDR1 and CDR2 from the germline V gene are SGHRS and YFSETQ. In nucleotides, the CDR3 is TGCGCCAGCAGCTTGGTCGGTACTAGCGGACGGGGAGACTTC. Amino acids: CASSLVGTSGRGDF.

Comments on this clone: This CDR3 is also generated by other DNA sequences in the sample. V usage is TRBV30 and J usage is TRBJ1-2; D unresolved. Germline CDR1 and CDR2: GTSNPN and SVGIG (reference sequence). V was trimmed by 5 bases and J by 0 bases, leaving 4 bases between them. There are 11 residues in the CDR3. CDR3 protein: CAWGANYGYTF. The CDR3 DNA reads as TGTGCCTGGGGAGCTAACTATGGCTACACCTTC.